The rows below give T cell receptor beta chains drawn from one sample of a study of cytomegalovirus exposure and HLA in healthy donors. Only in-frame clones appear in the TCRdb table, and some are missing; sequencing was by immunoSEQ multiplex PCR. The table includes 150,000 to 200,000 clones, 70% to 90% detected once. Material for sequencing was PBMCs. The receptors here all came from a man between 18 and 29 years old in good health and CMV-seropositive. CDR3s include the opening cysteine and the closing phenylalanine or tryptophan. Each record gives: V gene, J gene, clone size, D gene, CDR3 DNA, CDR3 protein. A D gene is named only where the DNA matches it firmly. Clone size is stated in some rows and not others, as once, few, many or a class when expanded.

v_gene: TRBV7-6; j_gene: TRBJ2-7; abundance: few; d_gene: TRBD2; CDR3nt: TGTGCCAGCAGCTTAGGGGGGGGATTCTACGAGCAGTACTTC; CDR3aa: CASSLGGGFYEQYF
v_gene: TRBV30; j_gene: TRBJ2-4; abundance: .; d_gene: TRBD2; CDR3nt: TGTGCCTGGAGTGTGTGGCGGGGGGGCCCCAAAAACATTCAGTACTTC; CDR3aa: CAWSVWRGGPKNIQYF
v_gene: TRBV2; j_gene: TRBJ1-5; abundance: once; d_gene: .; CDR3nt: TGTGCCAGCAGTGGCAGGGATAGCAATCAGCCCCAGCATTTT; CDR3aa: CASSGRDSNQPQHF
v_gene: TRBV6-1; j_gene: TRBJ1-3; abundance: .; d_gene: TRBD1; CDR3nt: TGTGCCAGCGGTAACGACAGGGGTGGAAACACCATATATTTT; CDR3aa: CASGNDRGGNTIYF
v_gene: TRBV27; j_gene: TRBJ2-2; abundance: .; d_gene: TRBD2; CDR3nt: TGTGCCAGCAGGATAGCGGGGGGTGTTACCGGGGAGCTGTTTTTT; CDR3aa: CASRIAGGVTGELFF
v_gene: TRBV6-5; j_gene: TRBJ2-7; abundance: .; d_gene: TRBD1; CDR3nt: TGTGCCAGCAGAGAGACAGGGGGTGAGCAGTACTTC; CDR3aa: CASRETGGEQYF
v_gene: TRBV6-1; j_gene: TRBJ2-7; abundance: once; d_gene: TRBD1; CDR3nt: TGTGCCAGCAGTGAAGGGACAGGGGGATACGAGCAGTACTTC; CDR3aa: CASSEGTGGYEQYF
v_gene: TRBV6-5; j_gene: TRBJ2-7; abundance: .; d_gene: TRBD2; CDR3nt: TGTGCCAGCAGCCCGTCGGGGGGCTACGAGCAGTACTTC; CDR3aa: CASSPSGGYEQYF
v_gene: TRBV11-2; j_gene: TRBJ2-7; abundance: .; d_gene: .; CDR3nt: TGTGCCAGCAGCTTATTTGCAGGAGGCACCTACGAGCAGTACTTC; CDR3aa: CASSLFAGGTYEQYF
v_gene: TRBV5-8; j_gene: TRBJ1-4; abundance: few; d_gene: .; CDR3nt: TGTGCCAGCAGCTTGGTGCAGGGTACTAATGAAAAACTGTTTTTT; CDR3aa: CASSLVQGTNEKLFF
v_gene: TRBV18; j_gene: TRBJ1-6; abundance: .; d_gene: .; CDR3nt: TGTGCCAGCTCTTCGGACAGTAGCTCCTATAATTCACCCCTCCACTTT; CDR3aa: CASSSDSSSYNSPLHF
v_gene: TRBV18; j_gene: TRBJ2-1; abundance: .; d_gene: TRBD2; CDR3nt: TGTGCCAGCTCACCACCGGAGCGGGACCTCATCAATGAGCAGTTCTTC; CDR3aa: CASSPPERDLINEQFF
v_gene: TRBV7-9; j_gene: TRBJ2-5; abundance: .; d_gene: TRBD2; CDR3nt: TGTGCCAGCAGCCAGAGACTAGCGGGGGCCGGGTTACAAGAGACCCAGTACTTC; CDR3aa: CASSQRLAGAGLQETQYF
v_gene: TRBV7-2; j_gene: TRBJ2-7; abundance: once; d_gene: TRBD2; CDR3nt: TGTGCCAGCAGCCTTACTAGCGGGGGGGCGGACGAGCAGTACTTC; CDR3aa: CASSLTSGGADEQYF
v_gene: TRBV6-5; j_gene: TRBJ2-5; abundance: .; d_gene: TRBD1; CDR3nt: TGTGCCAGCAGCCTGGGACAGGGCGGAGAGACCCAGTACTTC; CDR3aa: CASSLGQGGETQYF
v_gene: TRBV15; j_gene: TRBJ2-7; abundance: few; d_gene: TRBD1; CDR3nt: TGTGCCACCAGCAGCTCCGGGACAGCCTACGAGCAGTACTTC; CDR3aa: CATSSSGTAYEQYF
v_gene: TRBV5-5; j_gene: TRBJ2-7; abundance: .; d_gene: .; CDR3nt: TGTGCCAGCAGCTTGTTGTCCGAGGCCAGCTCCTACGAGCAGTACTTC; CDR3aa: CASSLLSEASSYEQYF
v_gene: TRBV6-5; j_gene: TRBJ2-3; abundance: .; d_gene: TRBD1; CDR3nt: TGTGCCAGCAGTTACCACGGGACAGGGGTCGATACGCAGTATTTT; CDR3aa: CASSYHGTGVDTQYF
v_gene: TRBV6-5; j_gene: TRBJ2-7; abundance: .; d_gene: .; CDR3nt: TGTGCCAGCTCAATCAGGGGGGCTGGCTACGAGCAGTACTTC; CDR3aa: CASSIRGAGYEQYF
v_gene: TRBV4-3; j_gene: TRBJ2-2; abundance: .; d_gene: TRBD2; CDR3nt: TGCGCCAGCAGCCAAGAACTAGCGGGGGCGGGCGGGGAGCTGTTTTTT; CDR3aa: CASSQELAGAGGELFF
v_gene: TRBV5-8; j_gene: TRBJ2-7; abundance: .; d_gene: TRBD2; CDR3nt: TGTGCCAGCAGCACCTTTGGCCTAGCGGGGGGGCCTAAGATATCCGAGCAGTACTTC; CDR3aa: CASSTFGLAGGPKISEQYF
v_gene: TRBV6-1; j_gene: TRBJ1-2; abundance: .; d_gene: .; CDR3nt: TGTGCCAGCAGTAACCGGGACACCCGTGGTGGTGGCTACACCTTC; CDR3aa: CASSNRDTRGGGYTF
v_gene: TRBV4-1; j_gene: TRBJ1-2; abundance: .; d_gene: .; CDR3nt: TGCGCCAGCAGCCACCAAGGGGCAATCTTCTATGGCTACACCTTC; CDR3aa: CASSHQGAIFYGYTF
v_gene: TRBV19; j_gene: TRBJ2-4; abundance: .; d_gene: .; CDR3nt: TGTGCCAGTAGTATGGGCATTCCTAGGGGGTTAGCCAAAAACATTCAGTACTTC; CDR3aa: CASSMGIPRGLAKNIQYF
v_gene: TRBV7-8; j_gene: TRBJ1-2; abundance: .; d_gene: TRBD1; CDR3nt: TGTGCCAGCAGCTTACAGGGGGCGGGTAACGGCTACACCTTC; CDR3aa: CASSLQGAGNGYTF
v_gene: TRBV5-1; j_gene: TRBJ2-5; abundance: .; d_gene: TRBD1; CDR3nt: TGCGCCAGCAGCAAGGACAGGGGCATTGAGACCCAGTACTTC; CDR3aa: CASSKDRGIETQYF
v_gene: TRBV5-4; j_gene: TRBJ2-1; abundance: .; d_gene: .; CDR3nt: TGTGCCAGCAGCCAACGTACAGGCTACAATGAGCAGTTCTTC; CDR3aa: CASSQRTGYNEQFF
v_gene: TRBV4-3; j_gene: TRBJ2-1; abundance: .; d_gene: .; CDR3nt: TGCGCCAGCAGCCAAGATATTCGAGATGAGCAGTTCTTC; CDR3aa: CASSQDIRDEQFF